The table lists the clone carrying this T cell receptor (beta chain) with a count of one. Repertoires were generated with immunoSEQ multiplex PCR, while TCRdb's copy carries only in-frame clones and drops some. There are 140,000 or so clones in the sample; 80% to 90% occur only once, and more than 9.5% lies in the top ten. Trimming cost V 3 bases and J 5 bases; bases outside gene matches: 10. The CDR3 is 16 residues long. CDR1 and CDR2 (germline): KGHDR, SFDVKD. This sample was taken from a study of blood T cell repertoires in COVID-19. This TCR came from a woman aged 80 or older with acute or convalescent COVID-19. The chain recombines TRBV24-1 with TRBJ2-5, with 8 bases identical to TRBD1. What was sequenced was peripheral blood. CDR3: CATSDPGQGSTETQYF. CDR3 coding DNA: TGTGCCACCAGTGATCCCGGACAGGGAAGCACGGAGACCCAGTACTTC.